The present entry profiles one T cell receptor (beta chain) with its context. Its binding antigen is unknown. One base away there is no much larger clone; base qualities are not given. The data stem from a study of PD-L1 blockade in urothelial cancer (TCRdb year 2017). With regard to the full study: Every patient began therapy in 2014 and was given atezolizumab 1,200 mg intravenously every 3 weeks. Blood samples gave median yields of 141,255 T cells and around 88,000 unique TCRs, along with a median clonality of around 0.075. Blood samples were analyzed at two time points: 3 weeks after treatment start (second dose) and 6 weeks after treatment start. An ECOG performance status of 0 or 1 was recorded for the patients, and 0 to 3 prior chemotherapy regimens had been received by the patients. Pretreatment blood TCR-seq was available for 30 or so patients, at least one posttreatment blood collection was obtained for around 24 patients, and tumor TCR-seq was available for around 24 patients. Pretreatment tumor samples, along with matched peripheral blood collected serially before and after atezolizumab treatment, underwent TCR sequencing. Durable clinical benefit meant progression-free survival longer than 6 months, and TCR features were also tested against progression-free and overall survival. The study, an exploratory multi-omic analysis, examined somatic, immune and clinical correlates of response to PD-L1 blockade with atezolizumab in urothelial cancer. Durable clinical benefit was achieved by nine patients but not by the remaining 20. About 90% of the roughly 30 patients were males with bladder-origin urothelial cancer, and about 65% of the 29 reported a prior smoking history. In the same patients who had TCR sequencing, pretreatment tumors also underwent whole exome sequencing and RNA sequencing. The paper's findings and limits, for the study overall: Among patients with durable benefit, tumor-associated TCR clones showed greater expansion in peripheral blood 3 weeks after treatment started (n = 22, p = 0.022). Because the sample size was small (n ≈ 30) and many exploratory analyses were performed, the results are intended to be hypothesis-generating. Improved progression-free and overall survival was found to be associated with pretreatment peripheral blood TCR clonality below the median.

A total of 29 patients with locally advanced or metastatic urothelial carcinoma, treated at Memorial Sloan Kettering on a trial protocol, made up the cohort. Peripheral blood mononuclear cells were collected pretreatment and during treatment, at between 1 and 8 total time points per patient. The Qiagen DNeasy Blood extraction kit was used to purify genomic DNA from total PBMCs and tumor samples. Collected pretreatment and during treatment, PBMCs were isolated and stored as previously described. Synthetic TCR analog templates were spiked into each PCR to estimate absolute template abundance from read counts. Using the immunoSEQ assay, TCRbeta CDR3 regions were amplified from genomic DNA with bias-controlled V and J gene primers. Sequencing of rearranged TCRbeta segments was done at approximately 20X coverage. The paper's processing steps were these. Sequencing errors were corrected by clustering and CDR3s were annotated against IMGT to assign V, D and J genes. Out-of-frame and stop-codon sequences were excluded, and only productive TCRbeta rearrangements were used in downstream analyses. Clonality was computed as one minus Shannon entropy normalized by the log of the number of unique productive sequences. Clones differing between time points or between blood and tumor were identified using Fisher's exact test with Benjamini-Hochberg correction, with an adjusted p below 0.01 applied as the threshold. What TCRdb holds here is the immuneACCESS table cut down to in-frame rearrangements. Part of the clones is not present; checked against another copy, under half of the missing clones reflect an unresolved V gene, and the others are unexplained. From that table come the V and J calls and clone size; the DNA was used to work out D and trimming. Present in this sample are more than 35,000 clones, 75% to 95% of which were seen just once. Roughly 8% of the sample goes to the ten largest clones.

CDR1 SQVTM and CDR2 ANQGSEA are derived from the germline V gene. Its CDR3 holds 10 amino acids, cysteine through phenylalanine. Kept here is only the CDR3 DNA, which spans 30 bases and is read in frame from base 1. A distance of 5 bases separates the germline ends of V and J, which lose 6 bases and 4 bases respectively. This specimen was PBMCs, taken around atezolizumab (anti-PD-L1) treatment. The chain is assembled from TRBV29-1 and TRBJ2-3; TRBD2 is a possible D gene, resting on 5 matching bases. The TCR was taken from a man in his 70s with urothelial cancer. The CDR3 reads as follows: CSVGADTQYF. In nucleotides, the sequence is TGCAGCGTGGGAGCAGATACGCAGTATTTT.